This T cell receptor (beta chain) was obtained from a study of cytomegalovirus exposure and HLA in healthy donors. Whole-study findings and limits: Cytomegalovirus status was reportedly diagnosed by the classifier with high specificity and sensitivity.

This CDR3 region has 14 residues. Germline V gives CDR1 SGHNT, CDR2 YENEEA. The V and J ends lost 1 base and 6 bases respectively, with 11 bases between them. In this sample, this clone turned up once. Its antigen is not known. Researchers ran the PCR with 60 Vbeta and 13 Jbeta primers. Using immunoSEQ multiplex PCR, the repertoire was profiled, and TCRdb retains in-frame clones only, with some absent. The sample lists about 94,000 clones, around 66% occurring once. The chain recombines TRBV11-3 with TRBJ2-3; D uncertain. The sequence was obtained from a man under 40 in good health and CMV-seronegative. Sequenced: PBMCs. CDR3 coding DNA: TGTGCCAGCAGCTTAGGTGGAGAACTGGATACGCAGTATTTT. Translating it yields CASSLGGELDTQYF. The entire variable domain, with the rest obtained from reference TRBV11-3 and TRBJ2-3, is as follows: EAGVVQSPRYKIIEKKQPVAFWCNPISGHNTLYWYLQNLGQGPELLIRYENEEAVDDSQLPKDRFSAERLKGVDSTLKIQPAELGDSAVYLCASSLGGELDTQYFGPGTRLTVL.